The present T cell receptor (beta chain) was sequenced within a study of T cells after yellow fever vaccination. The study, taken as a whole, reports: Once the booster was given, most primary-vaccination clones reappeared, at approximately 97% for CD4 and roughly 90% for CD8. Researchers report a weaker secondary response that nonetheless peaked faster, day 5 versus 15.

The study made its TCR cDNA through 5'RACE template switching. That step introduced a universal primer site along with UMIs. TCRdb reanalysed the 5' RACE reads using MiXCR and keeps one entry per CDR3 protein. Here the sample spans over 300,000 distinct CDR3 sequences, around 7% being singletons. This clonotype has ten or more counts. Its antigen remains unidentified. The V segment lost 7 bases and the J segment 4 bases; nucleotides outside the gene matches: 7. This CDR3 comprises 15 residues. This sample comprised PBMCs, obtained more than 40 days after the first yellow fever vaccination. The sequence derives from a man aged 18 to 35 who received the YFV17D yellow fever vaccine. The chain carries TRBV12-3 or TRBV12-4 and TRBJ2-1; 10 bases line up with TRBD1. In DNA, the CDR3 is TGTGCCAGCACGGACGGGACAGGGGATTACAATGAGCAGTTCTTC. Its translation: CASTDGTGDYNEQFF.